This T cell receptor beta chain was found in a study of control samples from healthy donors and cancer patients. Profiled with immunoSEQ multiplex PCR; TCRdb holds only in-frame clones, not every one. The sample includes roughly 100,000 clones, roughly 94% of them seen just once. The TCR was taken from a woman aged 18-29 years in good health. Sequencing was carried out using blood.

CDR3: CASSQDLMSGANVLTF. The CDR3, as DNA: TGCGCCAGCAGCCAAGATCTAATGTCTGGGGCCAACGTCCTGACTTTC. The rearrangement links TRBV4-3 to TRBJ2-6; no definite D call. V was clipped by 0 bases and J by 1 base, with 7 bases between them. Germline V gene lookup returns CDR1 LGHNA and CDR2 YSLEER. The CDR3 covers 16 residues.